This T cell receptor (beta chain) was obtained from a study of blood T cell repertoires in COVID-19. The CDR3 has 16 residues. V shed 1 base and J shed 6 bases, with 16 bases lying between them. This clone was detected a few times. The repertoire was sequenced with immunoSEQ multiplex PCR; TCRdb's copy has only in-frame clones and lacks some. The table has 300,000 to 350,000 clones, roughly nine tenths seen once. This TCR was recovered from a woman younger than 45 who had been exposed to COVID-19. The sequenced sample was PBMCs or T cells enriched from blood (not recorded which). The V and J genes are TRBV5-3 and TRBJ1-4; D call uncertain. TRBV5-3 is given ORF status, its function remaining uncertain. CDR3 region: CARSLPTTEGHEKLFF. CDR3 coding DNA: TGTGCCAGAAGCTTGCCGACCACCGAGGGTCATGAAAAACTGTTTTTT.